This entry lists 21 T cell receptor beta chains sequenced from one sample in a study of cytomegalovirus exposure and HLA in healthy donors. PCR amplification relied on 60 Vbeta primers (plus 13 Jbeta primers). Clones were read by immunoSEQ multiplex PCR, and TCRdb kept only the in-frame ones, dropping some. The sample carries 150,000 to 200,000 clones, roughly three quarters recorded once. Material for sequencing was PBMCs. These receptors all come from a woman aged 45-59 years in good health and CMV-seronegative.

The chain is built from TRBV27 and TRBJ2-1, with TRBD2 matching over 13 bases. The germline gives CDR1 MNHEY, CDR2 SMNVEV (reference sequence). CDR3 size: 17 residues. V shed 5 bases, J shed 4 bases, and the junction held 8 bases outside the gene matches. For the CDR3, the DNA is TGTGCCAGCAGTCCTGAGACTAGCGGGAGGAATTACAATGAGCAGTTCTTC. This sequence encodes CASSPETSGRNYNEQFF.

This clone was detected only once. V gene TRBV6-5 combines with J gene TRBJ1-1, with D hard to call. Trimming cost V 5 bases and J 2 bases, with 9 bases left between them. The CDR3 length is 13 residues. Germline lookup yields CDR1 MNHEY and CDR2 SVGAGI. The CDR3 coding sequence is TGTGCCAGCAGTACAACAGAAAACACTGAAGCTTTCTTT. Its protein is CASSTTENTEAFF.

This clone was observed a single time. The J gene is TRBJ2-1, the V gene TRBV7-2, with TRBD2 matching over 8 bases. Germline trimming cut 6 bases from V and 4 bases from J; bases unmatched to any gene: 8. The CDR3 loop spans 15 amino acids. The germline V gene encodes CDR1 SGHTA and CDR2 FQGNSA. The CDR3 DNA sequence: TGTGCCAGCAGGTATAGCGGGGATCTTTACAATGAGCAGTTCTTC. This encodes CASRYSGDLYNEQFF. Supplemented by reference TRBV7-2 and TRBJ2-1, the full variable domain reads GAGVSQSPSNKVTEKGKDVELRCDPISGHTALYWYRQSLGQGLEFLIYFQGNSAPDKSGLPSDRFSAERTGGSVSTLTIQRTQQEDSAVYLCASRYSGDLYNEQFFGPGTRLTVL.

The J gene is TRBJ1-5, the V gene TRBV7-4; 7 nucleotides line up with TRBD1. The CDR3 loop spans 15 amino acids. Germline CDR1 and CDR2: SGHVT and SQSDAQ. V gave up 5 bases and J gave up 7 bases; unmatched junction bases: 11. The DNA for the CDR3 is TGTGCCAGCAGCATATGGGGCGACAGGGACCAGCCCCAGCATTTT. Encoded protein: CASSIWGDRDQPQHF.

The chain uses TRBV28 and TRBJ1-2, with D perhaps matching TRBD1 (6 bases). Trimming left V 7 bases short and J 4 bases short, with 16 bases between. This CDR3 contains 14 residues. From germline, CDR1 is MDHEN and CDR2 SYDVKM. This chain's CDR3 is CASTLTGIGYGYTF. CDR3 DNA: TGTGCCAGCACCCTAACAGGGATAGGCTATGGCTACACCTTC.

CDR3 loop: CASSWDIANSPLHF. As DNA, the CDR3 is TGTGCCAGCAGCTGGGACATCGCAAATTCACCCCTCCACTTT. The chain uses TRBV11-2 and TRBJ1-6, with D tentatively TRBD1 (6 bases). The V gene lost 4 bases and the J gene lost 7 bases, with 11 bases spanning the gap. The CDR3 extends over 14 amino acids. Germline values: CDR1 SGHAT, CDR2 FQNNGV.

The chain is built from TRBV18 and TRBJ2-1; TRBD2 is a possible D gene (5 bases). This CDR3 has 15 residues. Germline loops: CDR1 KGHSH, CDR2 LQKENI. V lost 2 bases, J lost 10 bases, and 18 bases lay in between. In DNA form, the CDR3 reads TGTGCCAGCTCACCAAGGAGCGGAGTACAATGGGAGCAGTTCTTC. Its translation is CASSPRSGVQWEQFF. The entire variable domain, with the rest obtained from reference TRBV18 and TRBJ2-1, is as follows: NAGVMQNPRHLVRRRGQEARLRCSPMKGHSHVYWYRQLPEEGLKFMVYLQKENIIDESGMPKERFSAEFPKEGPSILRIQQVVRGDSAAYFCASSPRSGVQWEQFFGPGTRLTVL.

The chain recombines TRBV28 with TRBJ2-2, with 7 bases aligning to TRBD1. CDR1 MDHEN and CDR2 SYDVKM come from the germline V gene. V was pared by 7 bases and J by 9 bases, with 8 bases of the junction left unmatched. The CDR3 covers 13 residues. The CDR3 DNA follows: TGTGCCAGCACCCAAACAGGGGTTAGGGAGCTGTTTTTT. Protein product: CASTQTGVRELFF.

This chain connects TRBV5-1 to TRBJ2-2, with D perhaps TRBD2 (6 bases). The CDR3 runs to 15 residues. V lost 5 bases and J lost 2, with 13 bases in between. Germline values: CDR1 SGHRS, CDR2 YFSETQ. The CDR3 DNA is TGCGCCAGCAGGACCGGGACTGTAAACACCGGGGAGCTGTTTTTT. This encodes CASRTGTVNTGELFF.

The J gene is TRBJ1-6, the V gene TRBV6-5; unclear D gene. The CDR3 has 13 residues. V was cut by 5 bases and J by 7 bases, with 9 bases left in between. Per the germline V gene, CDR1 is MNHEY and CDR2 is SVGAGI. The CDR3 loop reads CASSNSQNSPLHF. The DNA for the CDR3 is TGTGCCAGCAGTAACAGTCAGAATTCACCCCTCCACTTT.

This chain joins TRBV9 and TRBJ2-3; the match to TRBD1 covers 7 bases. This CDR3 spans 16 amino acids. V dropped 0 bases and J dropped 2; count of bases not matched to a gene: 6. Germline values: CDR1 SGDLS, CDR2 YYNGEE. The CDR3 DNA follows: TGTGCCAGCAGCGTAGAAGGGGGCCCTACCACAGATACGCAGTATTTT. It is translated as CASSVEGGPTTDTQYF.

About this clone: Different DNA sequences within this sample yield the same CDR3. V is TRBV4-1 and J is TRBJ1-1; no reliable D call. The CDR3 has 15 residues. The V gene lost 0 bases and the J gene lost 1 base, with 9 bases spanning the gap. The germline V gene has CDR1 MGHRA and CDR2 YSYEKL. The CDR3 sequence is CASSQEGRGNTEAFF. The CDR3 DNA follows: TGCGCCAGCAGCCAAGAAGGCCGCGGGAACACTGAAGCTTTCTTT.

The rearrangement links TRBV9 to TRBJ2-2; D is perhaps TRBD1 (6 bases). Looked up from germline, CDR1 is SGDLS and CDR2 is YYNGEE. The CDR3 contains 15 residues. Trimming cost V 3 bases and J 6 bases, with 15 bases left between them. The CDR3 DNA is TGTGCCAGCAGCGCCAGCACAGGGTTCTCCGGGGAGCTGTTTTTT. Protein: CASSASTGFSGELFF.

The chain joins TRBV2 to TRBJ1-2; no clear D. The CDR3 length is 11 residues. The V gene lost 0 bases and the J gene lost 8 bases, with 4 bases spanning the gap. The germline V gene encodes CDR1 SNHLY and CDR2 FYNNEI. The CDR3: CASSEAGGYTF. The DNA of the CDR3 is TGTGCCAGCAGTGAAGCGGGCGGCTACACCTTC.

The rearrangement joins TRBV6-1 to TRBJ1-2; D unresolved. The CDR3 runs 12 residues. V gave up 7 bases and J gave up 4 bases, with 10 bases separating them. Germline V gives CDR1 MNHNS, CDR2 SASEGT. Written as DNA, the CDR3 is TGTGCCAGCAACCCGACAAGCTATGGCTACACCTTC. Translation: CASNPTSYGYTF.

In this sample, this clone turned up a few times. The chain employs TRBV14 and TRBJ1-2, with D uncertain. The germline V gene encodes CDR1 SGHDN and CDR2 FVKESK. V gave up 0 bases and J gave up 4 bases, with 6 bases separating them. The CDR3 is 13 amino acids. DNA of the CDR3: TGTGCCAGCAGCCAAGATGAGGGCTATGGCTACACCTTC. Translated: CASSQDEGYGYTF.

The chain recombines TRBV14 with TRBJ2-5; perhaps TRBD1 as D (6 bases). Matching the DNA end better, TRBJ2-7 makes the J call doubtful. This CDR3 comprises 13 residues. Germline V lookup: CDR1 SGHDN, CDR2 FVKESK. The DNA of the CDR3 is TGTGCCAGCAGCCAAGTACAGGGTACCGAGCAGTACTTC. The encoded protein is CASSQVQGTEQYF.

This chain links TRBV6-1 with TRBJ1-5, with a tentative D call TRBD1 (6 bases). The CDR3 covers 15 residues. Germline CDR1 MNHNS, CDR2 SASEGT. Deletions cut 4 bases from V and 6 bases from J, with 16 bases between. The CDR3 sequence is CASSAQTGATQPQHF. CDR3 in DNA: TGTGCCAGCAGTGCGCAGACAGGAGCCACTCAGCCCCAGCATTTT.

Note on this clone: One end of the junction fails to match germline, which may point to a read error. The chain uses TRBV5-4 and TRBJ1-3; 8 bases map to TRBD1. This CDR3 has 16 residues. The germline gives CDR1 SGHNT, CDR2 YYREEE (reference sequence). The CDR3 coding sequence is TGTGCCAGCAGCTCGAACAGGGGGAGGAGTGGAGACACCATATATTTT. This gives the protein CASSSNRGRSGDTIYF.

V is TRBV4-1 and J is TRBJ1-5; 9 bases are shared with TRBD1. Trimming at V came to 3 bases and at J to 2 bases, leaving 2 bases not matched to a gene. Looked up from germline, CDR1 is MGHRA and CDR2 is YSYEKL. This CDR3 has 15 residues. CDR3 sequence (DNA): TGCGCCAGCAGCCAGTGGGACAGGGGCAATCAGCCCCAGCATTTT. Protein: CASSQWDRGNQPQHF.

The V gene is TRBV29-1, the J gene TRBJ1-1, with D possibly TRBD1 on 5 matching bases. Trimming removed 6 bases at V and 2 bases at J, with 13 bases between. The germline gives CDR1 SQVTM, CDR2 ANQGSEA. This CDR3 is built from 13 residues. CDR3 nucleotide sequence: TGCAGCGTGTTGACAGAGACAAACACTGAAGCTTTCTTT. This gives the protein CSVLTETNTEAFF.